These 14 T cell receptor beta chains were sequenced from one sample in a study of cytomegalovirus exposure and HLA in healthy donors. In the PCR, 60 Vbeta and 13 Jbeta primers were used. TCRdb's table, derived via immunoSEQ multiplex PCR, lists solely in-frame clones and lacks some. The data contain some 62,000 clones, 87% of them seen just once; the ten biggest clones take up less than 1.5%. The sequencing sample was made of PBMCs. The receptors here all came from a man aged 18 to 29 in good health and CMV-seronegative.

In its sample, this clone was seen a few times. The chain combines TRBV28 with TRBJ2-1, with D perhaps matching TRBD1 (6 bases). The V gene lost 6 bases and the J gene lost 0 bases, with 12 bases spanning the gap. Per germline, CDR1 MDHEN and CDR2 SYDVKM. CDR3 length: 15 residues. The CDR3 DNA reads TGTGCCAGCAGCAAAACAGGGAGCTCCTACAATGAGCAGTTCTTC. As protein: CASSKTGSSYNEQFF.

The rearrangement links TRBV6-5 to TRBJ1-3; D is ambiguous. The length of the CDR3 is 16 residues. Trimming took off 0 bases at V and 1 base at J, with 10 bases between the two ends. Germline CDR1 reads MNHEY; CDR2 reads SVGAGI. CDR3 sequence: CASSYSSAGSGNTIYF. The CDR3 nucleotides read TGTGCCAGCAGTTACTCGAGTGCGGGGTCTGGAAACACCATATATTTT.

The rearrangement uses TRBV19 and TRBJ2-7; a weak D match, TRBD1 (6 bases). Looked up from germline, CDR1 is LNHDA and CDR2 is SQIVND (reference sequence). The ends were cut back, 5 bases at V and 0 bases at J, with 11 bases in the middle. The CDR3 consists of 14 residues. The CDR3 loop reads CASSSTTGSYEQYF. The CDR3 DNA reads TGTGCCAGTAGTTCCACGACAGGCTCCTACGAGCAGTACTTC.

The gene calls are TRBV6-1 and TRBJ1-1; D not certain. Trimming pared 5 bases from V and 2 bases from J, leaving 15 bases between. The CDR3 sequence is 15 residues long. The germline V gene encodes CDR1 MNHNS and CDR2 SASEGT. CDR3 nucleotide sequence: TGTGCCAGCAGTCCCCCTCAGGCATTCAACACTGAAGCTTTCTTT. This sequence encodes CASSPPQAFNTEAFF.

The CDR3 DNA is TGTGCCAGCAGTGAACTCGAATGGACTCCGATCTACGAGCAGTACTTC. Amino acids: CASSELEWTPIYEQYF. The chain couples TRBV6-1 to TRBJ2-7; tentatively, D is TRBD2 (5 bases). Looked up from germline, CDR1 is MNHNS and CDR2 is SASEGT. The CDR3 has 16 residues. With 2 bases removed from V and 3 bases from J, the gap between germline ends came to 17 bases.

V gene TRBV6-5 combines with J gene TRBJ2-3; 8 bases are a match to TRBD1. Per germline, CDR1 MNHEY and CDR2 SVGAGI. The J segment lost 4 bases and the V segment lost 6 bases, leaving 3 bases of the junction unmatched. This CDR3 comprises 13 residues. CDR3 in DNA: TGTGCCAGCAGCACGACAGGGGCAGATACGCAGTATTTT. The encoded protein is CASSTTGADTQYF.

V is TRBV10-1 and J is TRBJ1-4; D not certain. This CDR3 spans 16 amino acids. Trimming took 6 bases from V and 7 from J, leaving 21 bases between them. CDR1 and CDR2 (germline): WNHNN, SYGVQD (reference sequence). CDR3 residues: CASSPESPARSEKLFF. CDR3 in DNA: TGCGCCAGCAGCCCCGAGTCCCCAGCGCGGAGTGAAAAACTGTTTTTT.

This clone has a handful of counts. J is TRBJ2-7 and V is TRBV28, with TRBD1 matching over 9 bases. Germline CDR1 and CDR2: MDHEN and SYDVKM. The V segment lost 5 bases and the J segment 4 bases; nucleotides outside the gene matches: 6. The CDR3 is 14 amino acids. The CDR3 nucleotides read TGTGCCAGCAGTACCGGGACAGGGCTTTACGAGCAGTACTTC. Its translation is CASSTGTGLYEQYF.

The V gene is TRBV2, the J gene TRBJ1-5; the D gene is possibly TRBD1 (5 bases). The CDR3 consists of 13 residues. CDR1 is SNHLY, CDR2 FYNNEI, per germline. Trimming pared 3 bases from V and 8 bases from J, leaving 11 bases between. The CDR3, as DNA: TGTGCCAGCAGTGAGGAGGGGAAGGAGCCCCAGCATTTT. It yields the protein CASSEEGKEPQHF.

CDR3 DNA: TGCGCCAGCAGCTCAGGGGACACCAACTATGGCTACACCTTC. Translation: CASSSGDTNYGYTF. V usage is TRBV5-1 and J usage is TRBJ1-2, with D possibly TRBD1 on 6 matching bases. The V and J ends lost 3 bases and 2 bases respectively, with 11 bases between them. The CDR3 totals 14 residues. From germline, CDR1 is SGHRS and CDR2 YFSETQ.

V is TRBV4-1 and J is TRBJ1-5; no firm D call. The CDR3 is made up of 17 amino acids. CDR1 and CDR2 from the germline V gene are MGHRA and YSYEKL. V was pared by 1 base and J by 2 bases, with 15 bases between. CDR3 DNA: TGCGCCAGCAGCCAAGCGGCGGTGAGCAGAGGCAATCAGCCCCAGCATTTT. This codes for CASSQAAVSRGNQPQHF.

The sample holds a few counts of this clone. V usage is TRBV29-1 and J usage is TRBJ2-7, with TRBD1 matching 8 bases. Germline trimming cut 7 bases from V and 2 bases from J; bases unmatched to any gene: 7. Germline CDR1 and CDR2: SQVTM and ANQGSEA. The CDR3 runs 13 residues. CDR3 region: CSGVQGVAYEQYF. CDR3 sequence (DNA): TGCAGCGGGGTACAGGGGGTTGCCTACGAGCAGTACTTC.

V gene TRBV5-1 combines with J gene TRBJ2-2; 8 bases agree with TRBD1. Unmatched junction bases numbered 4, after V lost 1 base and J lost 2 bases. This CDR3 has 16 residues. Per the germline V gene, CDR1 is SGHRS and CDR2 is YFSETQ. The CDR3, as DNA: TGCGCCAGCAGCTTGATTCCAGGGGGCAACACCGGGGAGCTGTTTTTT. Residues: CASSLIPGGNTGELFF.

The chain joins TRBV7-6 to TRBJ1-1; TRBD1 might be the D (5 bases). The CDR3 runs 13 residues. Per the germline V gene, CDR1 is SGHVS and CDR2 is FNYEAQ. With 1 base removed from V and 4 bases from J, the gap between germline ends came to 7 bases. CDR3 DNA: TGTGCCAGCAGCTTAGGGGGCATCACTGAAGCTTTCTTT. Its protein product is CASSLGGITEAFF.